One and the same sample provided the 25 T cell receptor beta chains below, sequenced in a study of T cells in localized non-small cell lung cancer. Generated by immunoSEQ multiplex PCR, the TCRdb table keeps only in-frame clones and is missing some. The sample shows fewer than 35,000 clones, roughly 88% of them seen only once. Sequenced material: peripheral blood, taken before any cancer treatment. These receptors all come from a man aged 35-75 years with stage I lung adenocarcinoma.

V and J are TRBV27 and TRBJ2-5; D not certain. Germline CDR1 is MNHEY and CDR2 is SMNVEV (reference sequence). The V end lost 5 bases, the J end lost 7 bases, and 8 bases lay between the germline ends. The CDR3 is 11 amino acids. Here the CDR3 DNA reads TGTGCCAGCAGTGAAGTTGGGACCCAGTACTTC. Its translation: CASSEVGTQYF.

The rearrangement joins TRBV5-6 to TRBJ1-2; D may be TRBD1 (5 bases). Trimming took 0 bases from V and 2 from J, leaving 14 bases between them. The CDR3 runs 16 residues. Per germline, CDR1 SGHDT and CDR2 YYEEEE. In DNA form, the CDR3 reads TGTGCCAGCAGCTTGGAGGGACGGTTGACCAACTATGGCTACACCTTC. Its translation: CASSLEGRLTNYGYTF.

CDR3 nucleotide sequence: TGCGCCAGCAGCTTGATAGGGGCTCGTTCCTACGAGCAGTACTTC. Its translation is CASSLIGARSYEQYF. The rearrangement links TRBV5-1 to TRBJ2-7, with D possibly being TRBD1 (5 bases). Trimming took 1 base from V and 1 from J, leaving 12 bases between them. Germline V gene sequence: CDR1 SGHRS, CDR2 YFSETQ. The CDR3 extends over 15 amino acids.

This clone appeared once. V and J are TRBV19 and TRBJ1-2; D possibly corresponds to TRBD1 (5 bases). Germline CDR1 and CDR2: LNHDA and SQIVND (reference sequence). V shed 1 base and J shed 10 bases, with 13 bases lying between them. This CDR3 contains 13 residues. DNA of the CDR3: TGTGCCAGTAGTATAGGGGGCACGGACGCCTACACCTTC. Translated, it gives CASSIGGTDAYTF.

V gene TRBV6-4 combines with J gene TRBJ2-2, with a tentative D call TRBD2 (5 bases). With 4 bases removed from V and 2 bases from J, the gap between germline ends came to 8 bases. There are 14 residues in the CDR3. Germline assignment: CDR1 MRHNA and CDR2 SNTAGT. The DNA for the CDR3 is TGTGCCAGCAGTGCGGAGGTTAACACCGGGGAGCTGTTTTTT. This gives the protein CASSAEVNTGELFF.

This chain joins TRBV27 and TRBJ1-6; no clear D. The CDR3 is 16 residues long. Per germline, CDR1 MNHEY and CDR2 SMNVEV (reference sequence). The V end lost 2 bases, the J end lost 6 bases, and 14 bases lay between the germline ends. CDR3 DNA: TGTGCCAGCAGTTTAACCGGGGTTAATACTAATTCACCCCTCCACTTT. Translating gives CASSLTGVNTNSPLHF.

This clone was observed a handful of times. The CDR3 region is CASSLDRQYSNQPQHF. In DNA, the CDR3 is TGTGCCAGCAGCTTAGATAGGCAATATAGCAATCAGCCCCAGCATTTT. The J gene is TRBJ1-5, the V gene TRBV7-8; D is unclear. From germline, CDR1 is SGHVS and CDR2 FQNEAQ. CDR3 length equals 16 residues. Trimming took off 1 base at V and 0 bases at J, with 10 bases between the two ends.

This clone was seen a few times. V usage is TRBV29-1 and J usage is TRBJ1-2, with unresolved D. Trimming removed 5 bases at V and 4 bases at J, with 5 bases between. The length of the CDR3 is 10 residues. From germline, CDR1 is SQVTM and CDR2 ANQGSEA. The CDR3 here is CSVLAYGYTF. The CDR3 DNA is TGCAGCGTTCTAGCCTATGGCTACACCTTC.

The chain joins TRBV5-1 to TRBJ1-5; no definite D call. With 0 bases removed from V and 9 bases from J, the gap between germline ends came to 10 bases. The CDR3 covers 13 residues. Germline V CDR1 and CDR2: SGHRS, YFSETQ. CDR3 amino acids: CASSLEGDRPQHF. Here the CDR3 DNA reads TGCGCCAGCAGCTTGGAGGGTGACCGGCCCCAGCATTTT.

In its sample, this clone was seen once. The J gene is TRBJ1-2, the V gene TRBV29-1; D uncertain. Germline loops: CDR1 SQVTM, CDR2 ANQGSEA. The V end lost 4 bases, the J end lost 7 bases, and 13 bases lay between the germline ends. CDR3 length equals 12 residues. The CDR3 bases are TGCAGCGTTGCGTCAGAAGGAAGTGGCTACACCTTC. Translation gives CSVASEGSGYTF.

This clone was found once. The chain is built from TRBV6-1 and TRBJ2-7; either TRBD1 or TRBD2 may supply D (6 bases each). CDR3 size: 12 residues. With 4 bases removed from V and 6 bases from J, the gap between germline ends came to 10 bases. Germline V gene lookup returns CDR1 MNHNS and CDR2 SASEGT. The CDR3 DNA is TGTGCCAGCAGTGTCAGGGGAGGCGAGCAGTACTTC. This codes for CASSVRGGEQYF.

In DNA form, the CDR3 reads TGTGCCAGTAGTATACAGGGAAGGAGAACATTTGGCTACACCTTC. Encoded protein: CASSIQGRRTFGYTF. This chain connects TRBV19 to TRBJ1-2, with D perhaps matching TRBD1 (5 bases). In germline, CDR1 is LNHDA, CDR2 SQIVND (reference sequence). The CDR3 is 15 residues long. Trimming stripped 2 bases from V and 7 bases from J, with 17 bases between.

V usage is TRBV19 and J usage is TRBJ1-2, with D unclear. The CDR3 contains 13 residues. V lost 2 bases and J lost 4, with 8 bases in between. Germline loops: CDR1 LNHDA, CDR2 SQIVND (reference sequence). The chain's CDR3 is CASSILASYGYTF. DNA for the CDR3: TGTGCCAGTAGTATACTAGCCAGCTATGGCTACACCTTC.

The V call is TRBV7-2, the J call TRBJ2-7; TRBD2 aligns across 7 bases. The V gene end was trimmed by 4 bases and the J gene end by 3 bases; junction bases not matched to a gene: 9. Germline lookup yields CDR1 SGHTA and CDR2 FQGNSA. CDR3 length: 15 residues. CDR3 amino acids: CASSWYFGGIYEQYF. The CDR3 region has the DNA TGTGCCAGCAGCTGGTATTTCGGGGGGATCTACGAGCAGTACTTC.

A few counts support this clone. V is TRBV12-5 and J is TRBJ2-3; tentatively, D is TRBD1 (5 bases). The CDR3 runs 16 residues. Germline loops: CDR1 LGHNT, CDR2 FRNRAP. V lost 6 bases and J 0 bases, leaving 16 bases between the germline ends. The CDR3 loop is CASGSRTSPSTDTQYF. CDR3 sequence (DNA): TGTGCTAGTGGAAGCAGGACATCGCCTAGCACAGATACGCAGTATTTT.

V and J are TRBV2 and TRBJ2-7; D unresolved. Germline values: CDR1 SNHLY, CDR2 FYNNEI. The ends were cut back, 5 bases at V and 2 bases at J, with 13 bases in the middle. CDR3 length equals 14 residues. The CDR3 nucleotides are TGTGCCAGCAGTTTTTCCGTGATCACCTACGAGCAGTACTTC. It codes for CASSFSVITYEQYF.

CDR3 DNA sequence: TGTGCCAGCAAGGACGATAGGTCCTACAATGAGCAGTTCTTC. Amino acids: CASKDDRSYNEQFF. The chain links TRBV27 to TRBJ2-1; no reliable D call. Germline CDR1 and CDR2: MNHEY and SMNVEV (reference sequence). Trimming stripped 7 bases from V and 1 base from J, with 11 bases between. The CDR3 is 14 amino acids.

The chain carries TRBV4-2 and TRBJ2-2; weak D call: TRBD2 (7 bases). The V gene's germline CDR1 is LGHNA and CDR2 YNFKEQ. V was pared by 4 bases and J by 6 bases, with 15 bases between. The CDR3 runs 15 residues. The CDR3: CASSRGGGTPGELFF. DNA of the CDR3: TGTGCCAGCAGCCGGGGCGGGGGCACACCCGGGGAGCTGTTTTTT.

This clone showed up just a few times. CDR3 loop: CASSELTMPYNSPLHF. In nucleotides, the CDR3 is TGTGCCAGCAGTGAGCTGACGATGCCCTATAATTCACCCCTCCACTTT. The chain employs TRBV6-1 and TRBJ1-6; D remains unclear. The CDR3 sequence is 16 residues long. The germline CDR1 and CDR2 sequences are MNHNS and SASEGT. Trimming removed 3 bases at V and 2 bases at J, with 11 bases between.

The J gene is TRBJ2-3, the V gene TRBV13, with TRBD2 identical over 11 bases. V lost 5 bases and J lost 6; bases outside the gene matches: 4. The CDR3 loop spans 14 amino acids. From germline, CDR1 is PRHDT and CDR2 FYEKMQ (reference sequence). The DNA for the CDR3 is TGTGCCAGCAGCCTTAGCGGGGGGGCGGATACGCAGTATTTT. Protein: CASSLSGGADTQYF.

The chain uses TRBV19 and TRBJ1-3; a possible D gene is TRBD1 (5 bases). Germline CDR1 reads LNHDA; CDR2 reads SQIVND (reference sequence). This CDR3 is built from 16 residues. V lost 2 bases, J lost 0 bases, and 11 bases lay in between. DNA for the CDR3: TGTGCCAGTAGTATAAGGGGACCGCACTCTGGAAACACCATATATTTT. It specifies CASSIRGPHSGNTIYF.

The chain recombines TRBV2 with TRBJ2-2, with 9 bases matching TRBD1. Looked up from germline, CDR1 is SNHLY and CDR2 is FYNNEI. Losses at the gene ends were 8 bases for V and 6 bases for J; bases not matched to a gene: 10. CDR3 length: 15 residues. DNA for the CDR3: TGTGCCAGCGGGCAAACAGGGGGCGTATCCGGGGAGCTGTTTTTT. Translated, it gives CASGQTGGVSGELFF.

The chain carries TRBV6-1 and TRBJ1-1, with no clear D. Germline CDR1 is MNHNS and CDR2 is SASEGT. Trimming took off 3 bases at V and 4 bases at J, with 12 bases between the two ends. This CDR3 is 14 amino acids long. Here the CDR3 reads CASSDPARSTEAFF. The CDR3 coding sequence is TGTGCCAGCAGTGACCCCGCTAGGAGCACTGAAGCTTTCTTT.

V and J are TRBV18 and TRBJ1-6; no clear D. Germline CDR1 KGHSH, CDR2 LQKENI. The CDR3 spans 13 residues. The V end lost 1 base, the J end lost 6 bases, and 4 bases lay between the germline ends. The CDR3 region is CASSPLPNSPLHF. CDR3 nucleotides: TGTGCCAGCTCACCACTCCCTAATTCACCCCTCCACTTT.

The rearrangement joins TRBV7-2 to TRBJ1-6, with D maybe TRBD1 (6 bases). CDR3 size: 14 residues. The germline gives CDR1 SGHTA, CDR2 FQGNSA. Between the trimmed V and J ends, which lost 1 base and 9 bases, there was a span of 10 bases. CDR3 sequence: CASSLEGDGSPLHF. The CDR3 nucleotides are TGTGCCAGCAGCTTAGAGGGGGATGGTTCACCCCTCCACTTT. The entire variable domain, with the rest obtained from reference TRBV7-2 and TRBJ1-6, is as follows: GAGVSQSPSNKVTEKGKDVELRCDPISGHTALYWYRQSLGQGLEFLIYFQGNSAPDKSGLPSDRFSAERTGGSVSTLTIQRTQQEDSAVYLCASSLEGDGSPLHFGNGTRLTVT.